A selection of T cell receptor beta chains follows, all from one sample in a study of blood T cell repertoires in COVID-19. TCRdb keeps only in-frame clones here, not all; method: immunoSEQ multiplex PCR. Among 30,000 to 40,000 clones listed, approximately 95% were seen once. Source material: peripheral blood. The receptors were gathered from a male donor with active COVID-19. Each CDR3 is given with its conserved first and last residue.

v_gene,j_gene,CDR3aa
TRBV11-2,TRBJ1-1,CASSLAGFSTEAFF
TRBV14,TRBJ1-6,CASSQVTGPRSPLHF
TRBV7-9,TRBJ1-1,CASSYRVGITEAFF
TRBV19,TRBJ2-7,CASSYRRQGAYEQYF
TRBV10-3,TRBJ2-7,CAISGDRQTSSYEQYF
TRBV7-6,TRBJ2-1,CASSFTGRQGYNEQFF
TRBV24-1,TRBJ2-3,CATSDRYTDTQYF
TRBV5-6,TRBJ2-5,CASSLTETQYF
TRBV7-2,TRBJ1-2,CASSPRTDIFSYGYTF
TRBV5-1,TRBJ1-2,CASSPGTGNPNYGYTF
TRBV4-1,TRBJ2-6,CASSPGQGYFSGANVLTF
TRBV19,TRBJ1-2,CASSTPGRTNYGYTF
TRBV7-2,TRBJ2-1,CASSSHTGGSYNEQFF
TRBV18,TRBJ2-7,CASSPPWEQGYEQYF
TRBV4-1,TRBJ2-2,CASSQVQDSRGELFF
TRBV19,TRBJ1-2,CASSIVGRANYGYTF
TRBV5-4,TRBJ2-7,CASSLGRGTGEQYF
TRBV19,TRBJ2-1,CASSSAGGPTNEQFF
TRBV7-3,TRBJ2-4,CASSPHPLTAGGPNIQYF
TRBV5-1,TRBJ2-1,CASSLAGGQSNEQFF
TRBV18,TRBJ1-3,CASSPEGNTIYF
TRBV4-1,TRBJ1-2,CASSQRLDRGLYGYTF
TRBV7-2,TRBJ2-3,CASSLGRAPDTQYF
TRBV13,TRBJ2-5,CASRIAGGLRETQYF
TRBV4-1,TRBJ2-7,CASSQASGQSYEQYF
TRBV9,TRBJ1-3,CASSVDRGGGNTIYF
TRBV19,TRBJ1-3,CASSRSDWDTIYF
TRBV9,TRBJ2-1,CASSVDPRSNEQFF
TRBV5-1,TRBJ2-5,CASSRLQETQYF
TRBV27,TRBJ1-5,CASSLFSSGQGAGQPQHF
TRBV4-3,TRBJ2-4,CASSQTTKNIQYF
TRBV25-1,TRBJ2-1,CASSLRDRPGAGQFF
TRBV3-1/TRBV3-2,TRBJ2-5,CASSQGGGGTQYF
TRBV7-9,TRBJ1-3,CASALSGNTIYF
TRBV5-1,TRBJ2-5,CASSASTGQETQYF
TRBV6-2/TRBV6-3,TRBJ2-3,CASSYSAGGTDTQYF
TRBV7-2,TRBJ1-2,CASSIRRGTGAANYGYTF
TRBV4-2,TRBJ2-6,CASSQPGQGRSGANVLTF
TRBV5-6,TRBJ2-7,CASSQLASPSSYEQYF
TRBV19,TRBJ1-5,CASTRQGSGNQPQHF
TRBV19,TRBJ1-1,CASFPSQGRNTEAFF